These 5 T cell receptor beta chains came from one sample sequenced in a study of T cells expressing NK-cell markers (dated by TCRdb to the early 2020s). Receptor libraries were prepared by 5' RACE. Sequencing relied on an Illumina HiSeq 2000. After reprocessing by TCRdb, each CDR3 protein sequence is one entry, and no DNA is given. This sample's table contains around 21,000 distinct CDR3 sequences. The leading ten clones occupy roughly 61% of the sample. Sample: blood T cells: a sorted CD56 or NKG2C T cell subset, CD4+ or CD8+ T cells, or bulk PBMC T cells (not recorded which). The receptor source for this set is a man aged 18-75 years in good health.

The J gene is TRBJ2-2, the V gene TRBV6-5; TCRdb's D call, TRBD1, is unchecked because there is no DNA. Germline CDR1 MNHEY, CDR2 SVGAGI. The CDR3 spans 18 residues. CDR3 sequence reads: CASSYWGRDFGFTGELFF.

The chain employs TRBV5-5 and TRBJ1-1; TCRdb proposes TRBD1, but this gene call is untestable without DNA. This CDR3 region has 14 residues. Germline loops: CDR1 SGHKS, CDR2 YYEKEE (reference sequence). This CDR3 reads CASSLWAVNTEAFF.

The rearrangement joins TRBV15 to TRBJ2-1; TCRdb calls TRBD1, which cannot be checked without DNA. The V gene's germline CDR1 is LNHNV and CDR2 YYDKDF (reference sequence). The CDR3 runs to 14 residues. The CDR3 loop is CATSRGGSYNEQFF.

The chain has TRBV30 and TRBJ1-5; the TRBD1 assignment by TCRdb is unverifiable without DNA. This CDR3 is built from 14 residues. The germline V gene encodes CDR1 GTSNPN and CDR2 SVGIG (reference sequence). The CDR3 region is CAWSRGPINQPQHF.

The chain links TRBV19 to TRBJ2-2. The V gene's germline CDR1 is LNHDA and CDR2 SQIVND (reference sequence). This CDR3 has 13 amino acids. The CDR3 spells CASSMRYTGELFF.